The 10 T cell receptor beta chains reported below all come from one sample, sequenced in a study of T-cell memory formation after mild COVID-19. One entry per CDR3 protein results from TCRdb running MiXCR on the 5' RACE reads. Here the sample spans hundreds of thousands of distinct CDR3 sequences, nearly 25% being singletons. Specimen: PBMCs or a T cell subset sorted from them (not recorded which). The receptors derive from an adult woman who had mild COVID-19 (a few samples of this study predate the infection). Cell type and time point are not known.

The chain has TRBV7-8 and TRBJ1-5; TRBD1 matches 9 bases. CDR1 and CDR2 from the germline V gene are SGHVS and FQNEAQ. The CDR3 has 15 residues. Trimming cost V 1 base and J 6 bases; bases outside gene matches: 4. The DNA of the CDR3 is TGTGCCAGCAGCTTAGAGCGGACAGGGGTTCAGCCCCAGCATTTT. Protein sequence: CASSLERTGVQPQHF.

The chain employs TRBV28 and TRBJ2-5; D remains unclear. The CDR3 is 14 residues long. Per the germline V gene, CDR1 is MDHEN and CDR2 is SYDVKM. Trimming left V 8 bases short and J 5 bases short, with 18 bases between. In DNA form, the CDR3 reads TGTGCCAGCCAACCAGTGTGGGATCGGGAGACCCAGTACTTC. It is translated as CASQPVWDRETQYF.

This clonotype was seen a handful of times. The genes are TRBV6-6 and TRBJ2-7; D gene ambiguous. The germline V and J ends were trimmed by 0 bases and 0 bases, with 6 bases remaining between them. The CDR3 covers 14 residues. The germline CDR1 and CDR2 sequences are MNHNY and SVGAGI (reference sequence). The CDR3 nucleotides read TGTGCCAGCAGTTACTCGACCAGCTCCTACGAGCAGTACTTC. The encoded protein is CASSYSTSSYEQYF.

In its sample, this clonotype was seen a few times. The rearrangement joins TRBV7-2 to TRBJ2-2, with 7 bases lining up with TRBD1. The germline V gene has CDR1 SGHTA and CDR2 FQGNSA. V lost 4 bases to trimming and J lost 5 bases; unmatched junction nucleotides: 7. The CDR3 runs to 15 residues. Written as DNA, the CDR3 is TGTGCCAGCAGCTCCTACAGGGGCGGGACCGGGGAGCTGTTTTTT. This sequence encodes CASSSYRGGTGELFF.

This clonotype was detected many times. The chain has TRBV12-3 or TRBV12-4 and TRBJ1-2; D is perhaps TRBD1 (6 bases). The CDR3 runs 12 residues. V was shortened by 6 bases and J by 7 bases, with 12 bases between the two germline ends. The DNA of the CDR3 is TGTGCCAGCAGGCAGGGAGGGGGTGGCTACACCTTC. As protein: CASRQGGGGYTF.

In its sample, this clonotype was seen once. The chain's CDR3 is CASIIRDQTYEQYF. CDR3 bases: TGTGCCAGCATTATCCGGGACCAGACCTACGAGCAGTACTTC. The chain combines TRBV27 with TRBJ2-7; D may correspond to TRBD1 or TRBD2 (5 bases each). The germline gives CDR1 MNHEY, CDR2 SMNVEV (reference sequence). The V gene lost 7 bases and the J gene lost 2 bases, with 15 bases spanning the gap. This CDR3 spans 14 amino acids.

The V and J genes are TRBV30 and TRBJ2-6, with D maybe TRBD1 (6 bases). CDR1 and CDR2 from the germline V gene are GTSNPN and SVGIG (reference sequence). The CDR3 spans 17 residues. V was pared by 7 bases and J by 0 bases, with 19 bases between. DNA of the CDR3: TGTGCCTCCCCACCCAGGGGCAGGAGCTCTGGGGCCAACGTCCTGACTTTC. As protein: CASPPRGRSSGANVLTF.

The rearrangement uses TRBV3-1 and TRBJ2-7, with TRBD2 matching over 10 bases. The germline CDR1 and CDR2 sequences are LGHDT and YNNKEL (reference sequence). J lost 6 bases, V lost 0 bases, and 5 bases had no gene match. This CDR3 spans 15 amino acids. CDR3 sequence (DNA): TGTGCCAGCAGCCAAGATGGGCTAGCGGGGGCCGAGCAGTACTTC. This codes for CASSQDGLAGAEQYF.

Only a few counts were recorded for this clonotype. The chain joins TRBV5-5 to TRBJ2-3, with D unclear. V lost 3 bases, J lost 4 bases, and 6 bases lay in between. CDR3 length equals 12 residues. Germline V gene lookup returns CDR1 SGHKS and CDR2 YYEKEE (reference sequence). The CDR3: CASSSIADTQYF. The CDR3 DNA is TGTGCCAGCAGCTCCATAGCAGATACGCAGTATTTT.

V gene TRBV7-2 combines with J gene TRBJ1-3; no definite D call. Germline CDR1 reads SGHTA; CDR2 reads FQGNSA. This CDR3 has 13 residues. The ends were cut back, 2 bases at V and 2 bases at J, with 4 bases in the middle. The CDR3: CASSLTAGNTIYF. CDR3 nucleotides: TGTGCCAGCAGCTTAACGGCTGGAAACACCATATATTTT.